This T cell receptor delta chain was identified in a study of gamma-delta chains in newborns, infants, children. Whole-study context: Microbial exposure reportedly drives polyclonal innate γδ T cell expansion after birth.

In this sample, this clone turned up a few times. TCRdb called clones from the reads again using CATT. The sample shows roughly 4,000 delta-chain clones, roughly 35% of them seen only once. V was pared by 4 bases and J by 0 bases, with 12 bases between. CDR1 TSWWSYY and CDR2 QGS come from the germline V gene. This CDR3 has 15 amino acids. Sequencing used blood. The TCR comes from a child who received the measles vaccine. V usage is TRDV1 and J usage is TRDJ1; D might be TRDD3 (5 bases). Here the CDR3 DNA reads TGTGCTCTTGGGGGAACAGGGGACCACACCGATAAACTCATCTTT. Its translation is CALGGTGDHTDKLIF.